This TCR beta chain is drawn from a study of CD8+ T cells in alopecia areata. The CDR3 extends over 14 amino acids. The germline V and J ends were trimmed by 0 bases and 5 bases, with 10 bases remaining between them. Germline CDR1 PRHDT, CDR2 FYEKMQ (reference sequence). cDNA reverse transcribed from extracted RNA served as the sequencing template. The protocol was immunoSEQ multiplex PCR, while the TCRdb copy is restricted to in-frame clones and leaves out a portion. The sample has 65,000 to 70,000 clones, 50% to 75% seen once. Peripheral blood, together with lesional scalp punch biopsies, was collected from alopecia areata patients.

The sample here was CD8+ T cells sorted from blood, taken at week 0. This rearrangement joins TRBV13 to TRBJ2-5, with D unclear. This TCR came from a human donor with alopecia areata. CDR3 sequence: CASSLGLTWETQYF. The CDR3 DNA follows: TGTGCCAGCAGCTTAGGCCTAACTTGGGAGACCCAGTACTTC. Combining the CDR3 with reference TRBV13 and TRBJ2-5 gives the whole variable domain AAGVIQSPRHLIKEKRETATLKCYPIPRHDTVYWYQQGPGQDPQFLISFYEKMQSDKGSIPDRFSAQQFSDYHSELNMSSLELGDSALYFCASSLGLTWETQYFGPGTRLLVL.